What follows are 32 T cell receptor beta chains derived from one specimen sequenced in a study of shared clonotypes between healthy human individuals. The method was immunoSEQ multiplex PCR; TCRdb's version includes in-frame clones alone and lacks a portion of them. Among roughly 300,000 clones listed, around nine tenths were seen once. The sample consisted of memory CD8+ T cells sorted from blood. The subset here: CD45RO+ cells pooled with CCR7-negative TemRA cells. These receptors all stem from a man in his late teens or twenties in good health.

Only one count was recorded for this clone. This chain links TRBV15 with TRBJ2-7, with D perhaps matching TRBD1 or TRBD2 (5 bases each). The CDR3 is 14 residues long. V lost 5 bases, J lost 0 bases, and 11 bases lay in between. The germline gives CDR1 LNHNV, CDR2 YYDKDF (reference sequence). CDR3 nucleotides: TGTGCCACCAGCCCCGGGACGGACTCCTACGAGCAGTACTTC. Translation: CATSPGTDSYEQYF.

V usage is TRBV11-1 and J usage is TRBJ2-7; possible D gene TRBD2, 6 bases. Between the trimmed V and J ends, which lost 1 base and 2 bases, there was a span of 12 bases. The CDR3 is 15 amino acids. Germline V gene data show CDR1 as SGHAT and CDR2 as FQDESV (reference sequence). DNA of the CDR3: TGTGCCAGCAGCTTAGAACGGAGCGGGCCCTACGAGCAGTACTTC. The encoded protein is CASSLERSGPYEQYF.

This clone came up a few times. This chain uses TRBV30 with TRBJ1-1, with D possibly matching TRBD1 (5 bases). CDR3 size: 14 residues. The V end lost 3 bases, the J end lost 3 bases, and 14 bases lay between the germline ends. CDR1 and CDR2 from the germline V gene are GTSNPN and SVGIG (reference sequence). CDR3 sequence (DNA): TGTGCCTGGAGCCCGTTAGGGGTTGACACTGAAGCTTTCTTT. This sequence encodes CAWSPLGVDTEAFF.

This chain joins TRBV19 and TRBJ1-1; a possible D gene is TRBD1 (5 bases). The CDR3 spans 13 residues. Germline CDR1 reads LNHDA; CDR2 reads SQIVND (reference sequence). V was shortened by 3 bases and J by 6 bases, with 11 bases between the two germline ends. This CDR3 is CASSIVGVAEAFF. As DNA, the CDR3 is TGTGCCAGTAGTATCGTAGGGGTGGCTGAAGCTTTCTTT.

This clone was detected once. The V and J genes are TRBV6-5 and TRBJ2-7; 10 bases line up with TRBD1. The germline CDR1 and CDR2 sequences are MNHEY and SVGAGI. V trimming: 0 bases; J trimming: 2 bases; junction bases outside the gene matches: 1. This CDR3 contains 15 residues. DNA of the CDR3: TGTGCCAGCAGTTACTCGGGACAGGGGACCTACGAGCAGTACTTC. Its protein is CASSYSGQGTYEQYF.

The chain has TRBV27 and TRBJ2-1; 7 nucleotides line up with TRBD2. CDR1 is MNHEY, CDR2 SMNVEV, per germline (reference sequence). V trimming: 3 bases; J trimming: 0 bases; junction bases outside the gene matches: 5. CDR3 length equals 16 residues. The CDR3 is CASSFMGGSSYNEQFF. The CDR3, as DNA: TGTGCCAGCAGTTTTATGGGGGGGAGCTCCTACAATGAGCAGTTCTTC.

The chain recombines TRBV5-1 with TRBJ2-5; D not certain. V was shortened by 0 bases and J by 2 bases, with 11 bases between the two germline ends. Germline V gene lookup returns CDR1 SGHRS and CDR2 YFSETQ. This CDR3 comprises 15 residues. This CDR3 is CASSLVVGSQETQYF. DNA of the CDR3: TGCGCCAGCAGCTTGGTTGTGGGTTCACAAGAGACCCAGTACTTC.

The CDR3 is CASSLESVSGTDTQYF. The DNA for the CDR3 is TGCGCCAGCAGCTTGGAATCGGTCTCTGGCACAGATACGCAGTATTTT. V gene TRBV5-1 combines with J gene TRBJ2-3; D is ambiguous. V dropped 0 bases and J dropped 1 base, with 12 bases sitting between them. Germline V gene sequence: CDR1 SGHRS, CDR2 YFSETQ. This CDR3 has 16 residues.

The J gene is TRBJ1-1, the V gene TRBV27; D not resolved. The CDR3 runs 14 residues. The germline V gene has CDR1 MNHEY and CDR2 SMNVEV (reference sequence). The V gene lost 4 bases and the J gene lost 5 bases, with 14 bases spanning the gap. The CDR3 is CASSSGPGGTEAFF. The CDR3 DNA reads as TGTGCCAGCAGTTCTGGACCCGGAGGGACTGAAGCTTTCTTT.

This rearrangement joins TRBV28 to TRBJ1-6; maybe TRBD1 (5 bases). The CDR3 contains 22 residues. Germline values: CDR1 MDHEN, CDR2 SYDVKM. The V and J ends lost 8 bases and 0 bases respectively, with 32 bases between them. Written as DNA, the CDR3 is TGTGCCAGCTTCGGTCGTATGTCGGGGCAGGTTTCACTCAGCTCCTATAATTCACCCCTCCACTTT. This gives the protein CASFGRMSGQVSLSSYNSPLHF.

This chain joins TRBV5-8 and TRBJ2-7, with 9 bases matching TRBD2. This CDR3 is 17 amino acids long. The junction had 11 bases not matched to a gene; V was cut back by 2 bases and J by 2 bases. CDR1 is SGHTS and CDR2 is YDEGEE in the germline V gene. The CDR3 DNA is TGTGCCAGCAGCTTTCTCACGACTAGCGGTTCTGCCTACGAGCAGTACTTC. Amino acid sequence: CASSFLTTSGSAYEQYF.

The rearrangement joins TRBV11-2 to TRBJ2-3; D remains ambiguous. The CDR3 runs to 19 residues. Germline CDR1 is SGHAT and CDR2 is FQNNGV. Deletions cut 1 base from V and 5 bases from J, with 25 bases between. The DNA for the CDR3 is TGTGCCAGCAGCTTAGGGGCTAGAAATTACCCCCCAATGAGAGATACGCAGTATTTT. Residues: CASSLGARNYPPMRDTQYF.

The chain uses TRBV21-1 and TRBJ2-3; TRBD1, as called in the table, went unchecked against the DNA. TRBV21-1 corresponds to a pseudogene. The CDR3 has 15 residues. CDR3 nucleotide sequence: TGTGCCAGCAGCACCCGACAGGGTCAGAAAGATACGCAGTATTTT. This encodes CASSTRQGQKDTQYF.

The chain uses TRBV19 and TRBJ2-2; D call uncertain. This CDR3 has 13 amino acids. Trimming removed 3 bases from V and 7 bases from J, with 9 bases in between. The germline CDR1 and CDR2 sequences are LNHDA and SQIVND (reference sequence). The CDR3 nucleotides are TGTGCCAGTAGTATTACAGAAAACGGGGAGCTGTTTTTT. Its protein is CASSITENGELFF.

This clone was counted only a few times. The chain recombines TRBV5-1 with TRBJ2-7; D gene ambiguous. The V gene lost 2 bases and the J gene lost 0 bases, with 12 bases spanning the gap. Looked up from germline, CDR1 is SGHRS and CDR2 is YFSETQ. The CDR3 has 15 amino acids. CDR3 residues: CASSFFPSSSYEQYF. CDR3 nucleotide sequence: TGCGCCAGCAGCTTTTTTCCCTCAAGCTCCTACGAGCAGTACTTC.

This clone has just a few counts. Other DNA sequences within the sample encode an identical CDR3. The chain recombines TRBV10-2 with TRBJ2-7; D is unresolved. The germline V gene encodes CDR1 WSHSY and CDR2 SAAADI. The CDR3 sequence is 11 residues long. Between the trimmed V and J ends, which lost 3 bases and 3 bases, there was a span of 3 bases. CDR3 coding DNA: TGCGCCAGCAGTGAAGGCTACGAGCAGTACTTC. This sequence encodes CASSEGYEQYF.

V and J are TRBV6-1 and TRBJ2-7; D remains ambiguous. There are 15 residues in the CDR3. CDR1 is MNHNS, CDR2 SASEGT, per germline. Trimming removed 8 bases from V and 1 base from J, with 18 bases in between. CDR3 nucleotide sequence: TGTGCCAGCTCCGATCGTGGCAGCGTGTCCTACGAGCAGTACTTC. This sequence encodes CASSDRGSVSYEQYF.

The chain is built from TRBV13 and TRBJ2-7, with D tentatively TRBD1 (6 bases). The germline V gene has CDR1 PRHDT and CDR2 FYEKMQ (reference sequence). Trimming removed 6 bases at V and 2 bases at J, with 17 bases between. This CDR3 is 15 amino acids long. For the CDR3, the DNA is TGTGCCAGCAGTCCCTCAGGGGCCCCAACCTACGAGCAGTACTTC. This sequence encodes CASSPSGAPTYEQYF. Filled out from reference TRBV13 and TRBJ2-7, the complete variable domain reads AAGVIQSPRHLIKEKRETATLKCYPIPRHDTVYWYQQGPGQDPQFLISFYEKMQSDKGSIPDRFSAQQFSDYHSELNMSSLELGDSALYFCASSPSGAPTYEQYFGPGTRLTVT.

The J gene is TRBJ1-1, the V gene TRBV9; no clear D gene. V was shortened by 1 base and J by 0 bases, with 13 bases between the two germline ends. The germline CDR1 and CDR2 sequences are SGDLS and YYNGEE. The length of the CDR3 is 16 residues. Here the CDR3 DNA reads TGTGCCAGCAGCGTAAACACCGAAACCCTGAACACTGAAGCTTTCTTT. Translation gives CASSVNTETLNTEAFF.

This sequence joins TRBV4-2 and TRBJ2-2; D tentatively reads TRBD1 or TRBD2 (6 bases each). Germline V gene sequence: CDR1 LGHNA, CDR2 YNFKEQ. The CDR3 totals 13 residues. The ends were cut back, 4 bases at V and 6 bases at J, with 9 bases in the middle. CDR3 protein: CASSPGGAGELFF. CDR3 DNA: TGTGCCAGCAGCCCCGGGGGCGCCGGGGAGCTGTTTTTT.

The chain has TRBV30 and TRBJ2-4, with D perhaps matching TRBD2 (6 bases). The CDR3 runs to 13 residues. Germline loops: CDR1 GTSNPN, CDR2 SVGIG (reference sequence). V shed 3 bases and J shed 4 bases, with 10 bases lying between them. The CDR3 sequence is CAWSQAGKNIQYF. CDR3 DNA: TGTGCCTGGAGCCAGGCGGGAAAAAACATTCAGTACTTC.

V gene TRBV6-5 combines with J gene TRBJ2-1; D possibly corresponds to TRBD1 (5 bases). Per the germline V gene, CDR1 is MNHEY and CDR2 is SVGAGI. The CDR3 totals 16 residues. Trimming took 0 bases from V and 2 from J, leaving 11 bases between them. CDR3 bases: TGTGCCAGCAGTTACTCGAATACAGGTACCTACAATGAGCAGTTCTTC. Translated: CASSYSNTGTYNEQFF.

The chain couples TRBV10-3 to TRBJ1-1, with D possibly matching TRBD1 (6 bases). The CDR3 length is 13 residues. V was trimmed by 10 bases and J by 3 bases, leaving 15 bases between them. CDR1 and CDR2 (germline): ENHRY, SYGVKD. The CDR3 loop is CANSYRVDTEAFF. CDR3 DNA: TGTGCCAATTCATACAGGGTAGACACTGAAGCTTTCTTT.

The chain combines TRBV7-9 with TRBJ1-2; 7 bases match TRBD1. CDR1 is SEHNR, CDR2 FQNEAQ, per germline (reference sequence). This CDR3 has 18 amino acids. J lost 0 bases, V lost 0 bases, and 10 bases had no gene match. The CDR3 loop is CASSLAETGMTANYGYTF. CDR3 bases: TGTGCCAGCAGCTTAGCGGAGACAGGGATGACTGCTAACTATGGCTACACCTTC.

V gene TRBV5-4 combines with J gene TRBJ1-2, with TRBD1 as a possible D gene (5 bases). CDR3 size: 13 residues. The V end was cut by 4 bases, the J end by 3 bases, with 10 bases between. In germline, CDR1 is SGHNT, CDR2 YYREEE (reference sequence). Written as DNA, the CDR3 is TGTGCCAGCAGCCCTGGGGGGGACTATGGCTACACCTTC. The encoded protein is CASSPGGDYGYTF.

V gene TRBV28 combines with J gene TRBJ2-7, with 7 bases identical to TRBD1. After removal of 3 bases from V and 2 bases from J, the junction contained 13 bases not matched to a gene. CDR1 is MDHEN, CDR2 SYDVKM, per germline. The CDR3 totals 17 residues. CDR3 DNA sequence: TGTGCCAGCAGTTTTCCCCAGGGACAGTGGCCGCCCTACGAGCAGTACTTC. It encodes CASSFPQGQWPPYEQYF. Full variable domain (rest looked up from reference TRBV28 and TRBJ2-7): DVKVTQSSRYLVKRTGEKVFLECVQDMDHENMFWYRQDPGLGLRLIYFSYDVKMKEKGDIPEGYSVSREKKERFSLILESASTNQTSMYLCASSFPQGQWPPYEQYFGPGTRLTVT.

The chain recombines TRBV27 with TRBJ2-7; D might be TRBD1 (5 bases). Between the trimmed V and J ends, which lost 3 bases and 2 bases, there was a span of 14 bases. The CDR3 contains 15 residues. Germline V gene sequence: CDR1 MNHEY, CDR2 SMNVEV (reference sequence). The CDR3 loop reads CASSFSGNYPYEQYF. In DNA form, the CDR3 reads TGTGCCAGCAGTTTTTCAGGGAACTATCCCTACGAGCAGTACTTC.

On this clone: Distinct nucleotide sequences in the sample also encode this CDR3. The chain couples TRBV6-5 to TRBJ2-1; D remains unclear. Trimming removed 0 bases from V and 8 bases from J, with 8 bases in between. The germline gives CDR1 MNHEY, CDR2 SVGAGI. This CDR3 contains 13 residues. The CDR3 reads CASSYSSGDEQFF. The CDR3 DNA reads TGTGCCAGCAGTTACTCGAGTGGCGATGAGCAGTTCTTC.

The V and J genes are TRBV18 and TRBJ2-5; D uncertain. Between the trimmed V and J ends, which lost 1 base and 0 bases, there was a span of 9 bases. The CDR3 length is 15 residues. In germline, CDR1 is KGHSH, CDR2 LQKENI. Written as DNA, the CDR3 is TGTGCCAGCTCACCACAGACCGGACACCAAGAGACCCAGTACTTC. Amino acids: CASSPQTGHQETQYF. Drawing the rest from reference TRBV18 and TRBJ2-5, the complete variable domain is NAGVMQNPRHLVRRRGQEARLRCSPMKGHSHVYWYRQLPEEGLKFMVYLQKENIIDESGMPKERFSAEFPKEGPSILRIQQVVRGDSAAYFCASSPQTGHQETQYFGPGTRLLVL.

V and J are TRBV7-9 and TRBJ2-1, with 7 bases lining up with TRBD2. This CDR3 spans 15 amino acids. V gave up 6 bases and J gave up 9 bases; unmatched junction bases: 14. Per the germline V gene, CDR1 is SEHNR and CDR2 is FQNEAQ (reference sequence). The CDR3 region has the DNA TGTGCCAGCAGTGCAGCGGCGGGGGACTTAAGTGAGCAGTTCTTC. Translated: CASSAAAGDLSEQFF.

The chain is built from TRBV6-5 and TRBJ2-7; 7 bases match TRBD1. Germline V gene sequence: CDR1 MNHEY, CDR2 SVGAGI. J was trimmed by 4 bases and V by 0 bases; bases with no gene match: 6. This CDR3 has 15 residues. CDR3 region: CASSYSQTGLYEQYF. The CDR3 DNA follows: TGTGCCAGCAGTTACTCTCAGACAGGGTTGTACGAGCAGTACTTC.

In DNA form, the CDR3 reads TGTGCCAGCAGTTCCGGGACGGACTCCTACGAGCAGTACTTC. This sequence encodes CASSSGTDSYEQYF. V is TRBV7-8 and J is TRBJ2-7; D possibly matches TRBD1 or TRBD2 (5 bases each). The germline V gene encodes CDR1 SGHVS and CDR2 FQNEAQ. V was clipped by 6 bases and J by 0 bases, with 12 bases between them. The CDR3 totals 14 residues.